This T cell receptor (beta chain) came from a study of blood T cell repertoires in COVID-19. This clone was found once. CDR1 is LNHDA and CDR2 is SQIVND in the germline V gene (reference sequence). J lost 5 bases, V lost 5 bases, and 5 bases had no gene match. This CDR3 region has 15 residues. Data came from immunoSEQ multiplex PCR; TCRdb stores just in-frame clones and leaves some out. The table lists tens of thousands of clones, over 80% of them singletons. The sample comprised peripheral blood. The chain employs TRBV19 and TRBJ2-5, with TRBD2 matching 13 bases. This receptor was identified in a woman of 80 years or more with acute or convalescent COVID-19. CDR3 sequence: CASSPGLAGVETQYF. The CDR3, as DNA: TGTGCCAGTAGTCCCGGACTAGCGGGAGTTGAGACCCAGTACTTC.